Each of the 4 T cell receptor beta chains below was sequenced from the same sample in a study of response to subunit inactivated influenza vaccine. TCRdb reprocessed the RT-PCR reads with MiXCR, giving one entry per CDR3 protein. The sample has approximately 700,000 distinct CDR3 sequences; approximately 13% are singletons. Sequencing used PBMCs from blood, obtained 14 to 15 days before vaccination. The source of these receptors is a man in his fifties or sixties who received an inactivated influenza vaccine.

Points on this clonotype: One end of the junction is discordant with germline, which a read error may explain. The chain recombines TRBV18 with TRBJ2-6; TRBD1 matches at 7 bases. Germline lookup yields CDR1 KGHSH and CDR2 LQKENI. This CDR3 has 19 amino acids. CDR3 amino acids: CASSLGWGQTSSGPNVLTF. The CDR3 DNA sequence: TGTGCCAGCTCTCTCGGTTGGGGACAGACCAGCTCTGGGCCCAACGTCCTGACTTTC.

This clonotype came up a few times. The V gene is TRBV6-5, the J gene TRBJ2-1, with TRBD2 identical over 7 bases. CDR3 size: 17 residues. Looked up from germline, CDR1 is MNHEY and CDR2 is SVGAGI. Germline trimming cut 0 bases from V and 2 bases from J; bases unmatched to any gene: 7. The CDR3 sequence: CASSYSGGRLTYNEQFF. CDR3 sequence (DNA): TGTGCCAGCAGTTACTCAGGCGGGAGATTGACCTACAATGAGCAGTTCTTC.

The sample holds many counts of this clonotype. V usage is TRBV15 and J usage is TRBJ2-3; TRBD2 agrees at 8 bases. Unmatched junction bases numbered 6, after V lost 10 bases and J lost 0 bases. The CDR3 loop spans 14 amino acids. Germline CDR1 LNHNV, CDR2 YYDKDF (reference sequence). Written as DNA, the CDR3 is TGTGCCATCAAACGGGGGGGTAGCACAGATACGCAGTATTTT. Encoded protein: CAIKRGGSTDTQYF.

This clonotype was seen a few times. The chain combines TRBV13 with TRBJ2-3; TRBD2 matches at 15 bases. CDR1 is PRHDT and CDR2 is FYEKMQ in the germline V gene (reference sequence). The CDR3 is 16 amino acids. Germline trimming cut 6 bases from V and 4 bases from J; bases unmatched to any gene: 5. The CDR3 loop reads CASSFRTSGGADTQYF. The CDR3 region has the DNA TGTGCCAGCAGTTTTCGGACTAGCGGGGGGGCAGATACGCAGTATTTT. Variable domain in full (rest from reference TRBV13 and TRBJ2-3): AAGVIQSPRHLIKEKRETATLKCYPIPRHDTVYWYQQGPGQDPQFLISFYEKMQSDKGSIPDRFSAQQFSDYHSELNMSSLELGDSALYFCASSFRTSGGADTQYFGPGTRLTVL.